This TCR beta chain was sequenced during a study of blood T cell repertoires in COVID-19. Germline V gene lookup returns CDR1 MGHRA and CDR2 YSYEKL. The CDR3 consists of 16 residues. V lost 2 bases and J 2 bases, leaving 12 bases between the germline ends. Here immunoSEQ multiplex PCR was the method, and the copy in TCRdb shows in-frame clones only, minus some. The table includes approximately 170,000 clones, 79% detected once. This clone was seen a single time. Input material: PBMCs or T cells enriched from blood (not recorded which). This clonotype originated in a woman aged 70-85 years in a cohort exposed to, infected with or recovered from COVID-19 (not recorded which). The chain links TRBV4-1 to TRBJ2-2, with D tentatively TRBD1 (5 bases). The CDR3, as DNA: TGCGCCAGCAGCCAACCAGGGTTTCAAAACACCGGGGAGCTGTTTTTT. Amino acid sequence: CASSQPGFQNTGELFF.